These 22 T cell receptor beta chains originate from one sample sequenced in a study of vaccination effects on CD4 cells after COVID-19. These TCRs are of unknown antigen specificity. Generated by immunoSEQ multiplex PCR, the TCRdb table keeps only in-frame clones and is missing some. The data hold approximately 74,000 clones, with roughly 73% observed a single time. Cells that had been cultured for 9 to 10 days were the source of isolated CD4+ T cells. All participants had two doses of either the BNT162b2 or mRNA-1273 vaccine. Material: CD4+ T cells from PBMCs cultured without peptide, obtained after COVID-19 vaccination. The receptors here all came from a human donor who received a COVID-19 vaccine.

V gene TRBV28 combines with J gene TRBJ2-3; 12 bases are a match to TRBD2. The CDR3 is 15 amino acids. The V and J ends lost 6 bases and 5 bases, in that order; junction bases with no gene match: 6. Germline CDR1 reads MDHEN; CDR2 reads SYDVKM. The CDR3 coding sequence is TGTGCCAGCAGCTCTAGCGGGGGGGTACGAGATACGCAGTATTTT. Amino acids: CASSSSGGVRDTQYF.

The chain recombines TRBV5-4 with TRBJ1-3; no clear D. This CDR3 has 14 residues. Germline CDR1 SGHNT, CDR2 YYREEE (reference sequence). Trimming stripped 4 bases from V and 0 bases from J, with 8 bases between. The CDR3 here is CASSRASSGNTIYF. In DNA, the CDR3 is TGTGCCAGCAGCCGCGCGAGCTCTGGAAACACCATATATTTT.

The chain has TRBV6-5 and TRBJ2-7; the D gene is possibly TRBD2 (6 bases). Germline values: CDR1 MNHEY, CDR2 SVGAGI. The CDR3 is 13 amino acids. The V gene lost 7 bases and the J gene lost 2 bases, with 12 bases spanning the gap. CDR3 protein: CASTFGGTYEQYV. In DNA form, the CDR3 reads TGTGCCAGCACCTTCGGGGGTACCTACGAGCAGTACGTC.

Here the CDR3 DNA reads TGTGCCAGCAGCTTAGATTATAGCTCATCTGAAGCTTTCTTT. This gives the protein CASSLDYSSSEAFF. The V call is TRBV7-2, the J call TRBJ1-1, with D hard to call. CDR3 size: 14 residues. V was trimmed by 1 base and J by 6 bases, leaving 12 bases between them. CDR1 is SGHTA and CDR2 is FQGNSA in the germline V gene.

This clone has a handful of counts. CDR3 nucleotides: TGTGCCTTCTGGGGGGGGATCGTGATGAACACTGAAGCTTTCTTT. It is translated as CAFWGGIVMNTEAFF. This chain links TRBV30 with TRBJ1-1, with D perhaps matching TRBD1 (5 bases). The germline V and J ends were trimmed by 7 bases and 0 bases, with 18 bases remaining between them. The CDR3 sequence is 15 residues long. From germline, CDR1 is GTSNPN and CDR2 SVGIG (reference sequence).

This clone was recorded only once. The chain links TRBV5-6 to TRBJ1-2, with a possible D match to TRBD1 (6 bases). V shed 4 bases and J shed 2 bases, with 12 bases lying between them. Germline lookup yields CDR1 SGHDT and CDR2 YYEEEE. The CDR3 is 14 residues long. CDR3 residues: CASSGGGGNYGYTF. The CDR3 DNA reads as TGTGCCAGCAGCGGAGGGGGAGGGAACTATGGCTACACCTTC.

The chain combines TRBV11-2 with TRBJ1-6; 8 nucleotides align to TRBD1. V lost 6 bases to trimming and J lost 5 bases; unmatched junction nucleotides: 6. Germline CDR1 SGHAT, CDR2 FQNNGV. The CDR3 covers 15 residues. The CDR3 nucleotides are TGTGCCAGCAGTTTGGACAGGGTCAATAATTCACCCCTCCACTTT. Translating it yields CASSLDRVNNSPLHF.

The chain links TRBV18 to TRBJ2-3; 7 nucleotides match TRBD1. Trimming at V came to 4 bases and at J to 4 bases, leaving 2 bases not matched to a gene. The CDR3 contains 13 residues. Germline CDR1 and CDR2: KGHSH and LQKENI. CDR3 nucleotides: TGTGCCAGCTCACGAGACAGGGCAGATACGCAGTATTTT. Translating it yields CASSRDRADTQYF.

The rearrangement links TRBV5-1 to TRBJ2-1, with 10 positions matching TRBD2. CDR3 length: 17 amino acids. Germline V CDR1 and CDR2: SGHRS, YFSETQ. J was trimmed by 8 bases and V by 1 base; bases with no gene match: 12. The CDR3 spells CASSLHGTYSGGDEQFF. The DNA for the CDR3 is TGCGCCAGCAGCTTGCATGGGACCTACAGCGGGGGGGATGAGCAGTTCTTC. The variable domain in full, completed from reference TRBV5-1 and TRBJ2-1, reads KAGVTQTPRYLIKTRGQQVTLSCSPISGHRSVSWYQQTPGQGLQFLFEYFSETQRNKGNFPGRFSGRQFSNSRSEMNVSTLELGDSALYLCASSLHGTYSGGDEQFFGPGTRLTVL.

J is TRBJ1-1 and V is TRBV11-3; a weak D match, TRBD1 (6 bases). The CDR3 sequence is 14 residues long. Germline values: CDR1 SGHNT, CDR2 YENEEA. V was pared by 5 bases and J by 4 bases, with 14 bases between. CDR3 residues: CASSPSRGATEAFF. The CDR3 DNA sequence: TGTGCCAGCAGCCCCTCTCGGGGGGCCACTGAAGCTTTCTTT. Filled out from reference TRBV11-3 and TRBJ1-1, the complete variable domain reads EAGVVQSPRYKIIEKKQPVAFWCNPISGHNTLYWYLQNLGQGPELLIRYENEEAVDDSQLPKDRFSAERLKGVDSTLKIQPAELGDSAVYLCASSPSRGATEAFFGQGTRLTVV.

The V gene is TRBV11-1, the J gene TRBJ2-3, with 10 bases fitting TRBD2. Germline loops: CDR1 SGHAT, CDR2 FQDESV (reference sequence). V lost 5 bases to trimming and J lost 5 bases; unmatched junction nucleotides: 7. This CDR3 has 15 residues. In DNA, the CDR3 is TGTGCCAGCAGCAAAACTAGCGGGGTTTTAGATACGCAGTATTTT. Protein: CASSKTSGVLDTQYF. Looking up the rest from reference TRBV11-1 and TRBJ2-3 gives the full variable domain: EAEVAQSPRYKITEKSQAVAFWCDPISGHATLYWYRQILGQGPELLVQFQDESVVDDSQLPKDRFSAERLKGVDSTLKIQPAELGDSAMYLCASSKTSGVLDTQYFGPGTRLTVL.

This rearrangement joins TRBV29-1 to TRBJ1-2; D remains ambiguous. Trimming took off 3 bases at V and 4 bases at J, with 12 bases between the two ends. CDR3 length: 13 residues. CDR1 and CDR2 from the germline V gene are SQVTM and ANQGSEA. CDR3 in DNA: TGCAGCGTTGATGAGGACCAGATCTATGGCTACACCTTC. This codes for CSVDEDQIYGYTF.

V is TRBV5-4 and J is TRBJ1-2; D perhaps matches TRBD1 (5 bases). Germline CDR1 SGHNT, CDR2 YYREEE (reference sequence). Trimming cost V 5 bases and J 4 bases, with 18 bases left between them. The CDR3 sequence is 15 residues long. CDR3 protein: CASSSTGTSIYGYTF. The CDR3 DNA reads as TGTGCCAGCAGTTCAACCGGGACCTCTATCTATGGCTACACCTTC.

The chain combines TRBV3-1 (or the pseudogene TRBV3-2) with TRBJ2-5, with 11 bases aligning to TRBD1. Germline V lookup: CDR1 LGHDT, CDR2 YNNKEL (reference sequence). The trim removed 1 base at V and 5 bases at J, leaving 0 bases unmatched. CDR3 length: 14 residues. In DNA form, the CDR3 reads TGTGCCAGCAGCCAAGGGACAGGGGGCGAGACCCAGTACTTC. Translated, it gives CASSQGTGGETQYF.

This clone was seen only once. This chain uses TRBV13 with TRBJ2-4; D remains ambiguous. Germline CDR1 PRHDT, CDR2 FYEKMQ (reference sequence). Trimming removed 6 bases at V and 1 base at J, with 10 bases between. The CDR3 spans 14 residues. This CDR3 is CASRRAGAKNIQYF. The CDR3 nucleotides are TGTGCCAGCAGAAGGGCTGGGGCCAAAAACATTCAGTACTTC.

The chain joins TRBV2 to TRBJ2-1; no firm D call. Trimming pared 10 bases from V and 8 bases from J, leaving 21 bases between. Germline V gene lookup returns CDR1 SNHLY and CDR2 FYNNEI. CDR3 size: 14 residues. CDR3 region: CATLPLAQSHEQFF. CDR3 in DNA: TGTGCCACCCTACCTCTGGCCCAGAGCCATGAGCAGTTCTTC.

This clone has only one observation. The DNA of the CDR3 is TGCGCCAGCAGCCAAGAGGGCAGGGGGTCCTACGAGCAGTACGTC. The encoded protein is CASSQEGRGSYEQYV. This chain connects TRBV4-1 to TRBJ2-7, with 7 bases matching TRBD1. The CDR3 consists of 15 residues. Germline V lookup: CDR1 MGHRA, CDR2 YSYEKL. The V and J ends lost 0 bases and 1 base, in that order; junction bases with no gene match: 3.

The V call is TRBV7-9, the J call TRBJ1-1; the D gene is possibly TRBD1 (5 bases). CDR3 length: 14 amino acids. Per germline, CDR1 SEHNR and CDR2 FQNEAQ (reference sequence). The germline V and J ends were trimmed by 2 bases and 4 bases, with 11 bases remaining between them. CDR3 nucleotide sequence: TGTGCCAGCAGCTTAATATCTGGGGCCACTGAAGCTTTCTTT. This translates into CASSLISGATEAFF.

J is TRBJ1-2 and V is TRBV2, with D maybe TRBD1 (6 bases). V was shortened by 3 bases and J by 2 bases, with 19 bases between the two germline ends. The CDR3 has 17 residues. From germline, CDR1 is SNHLY and CDR2 FYNNEI. CDR3 nucleotide sequence: TGTGCCAGCAGTGATTACTTAACAGGGCTACCCAACTATGGCTACACCTTC. Translation gives CASSDYLTGLPNYGYTF.

A single count supports this clone. The chain uses TRBV5-1 and TRBJ1-3, with D possibly being TRBD1 (5 bases). CDR3 length equals 13 residues. Germline V gene lookup returns CDR1 SGHRS and CDR2 YFSETQ. Deletions cut 1 base from V and 8 bases from J, with 10 bases between. CDR3 DNA: TGCGCCAGCAGCTTGTCGGGGCCGGACACCATATATTTT. This encodes CASSLSGPDTIYF.

The V and J genes are TRBV6-2 or TRBV6-3 and TRBJ1-4; TRBD1 is a possible D gene (5 bases). CDR3 length: 14 amino acids. Germline V gene data show CDR1 as MNHEY and CDR2 as SVGEGT. Trimming took off 7 bases at V and 8 bases at J, with 17 bases between the two ends. The CDR3 reads CASTPGAGIEKLFF. The CDR3 DNA is TGTGCCAGCACCCCCGGGGCAGGGATCGAAAAACTGTTTTTT.

The genes are TRBV3-1 (or the pseudogene TRBV3-2) and TRBJ2-1, with D unresolved. CDR1 LGHDT and CDR2 YNNKEL come from the germline V gene (reference sequence). V was cut by 1 base and J by 5 bases, with 3 bases left in between. The CDR3 totals 12 residues. CDR3 in DNA: TGTGCCAGCAGCCAAGCGGACAATGAGCAGTTCTTC. Protein sequence: CASSQADNEQFF.